This section outlines one T cell receptor beta chain sequence together with its context. The antigen remains undetermined. J was trimmed by 2 bases and V by 6 bases; bases with no gene match: 2. This CDR3 is built from 13 residues. Germline V gene data show CDR1 as WSHSY and CDR2 as SAAADI. This record belongs to a study of cytomegalovirus exposure and HLA in healthy donors. Overall study context: It was reported in a later analysis that the 120 or so validation repertoires used the same platform as the approximately 670 first-cohort repertoires.

Profiled with immunoSEQ multiplex PCR; TCRdb holds only in-frame clones, not every one. Among about 120,000 clones listed, 70% to 90% were seen once. Study results and limitations: Cytomegalovirus-associated TCR beta chains were listed, numbering roughly 150. Among TCR sequences, most were rare, though some public TCRs appeared in many donors.

The sample was PBMCs. The clonotype comes from a woman aged 18-30 years in good health and CMV-seronegative. The chain recombines TRBV10-2 with TRBJ2-7; TRBD2 aligns across 9 bases. CDR3 protein: CASRLAGPYEQYF. The CDR3 bases are TGCGCCAGCAGGCTAGCGGGACCCTACGAGCAGTACTTC.